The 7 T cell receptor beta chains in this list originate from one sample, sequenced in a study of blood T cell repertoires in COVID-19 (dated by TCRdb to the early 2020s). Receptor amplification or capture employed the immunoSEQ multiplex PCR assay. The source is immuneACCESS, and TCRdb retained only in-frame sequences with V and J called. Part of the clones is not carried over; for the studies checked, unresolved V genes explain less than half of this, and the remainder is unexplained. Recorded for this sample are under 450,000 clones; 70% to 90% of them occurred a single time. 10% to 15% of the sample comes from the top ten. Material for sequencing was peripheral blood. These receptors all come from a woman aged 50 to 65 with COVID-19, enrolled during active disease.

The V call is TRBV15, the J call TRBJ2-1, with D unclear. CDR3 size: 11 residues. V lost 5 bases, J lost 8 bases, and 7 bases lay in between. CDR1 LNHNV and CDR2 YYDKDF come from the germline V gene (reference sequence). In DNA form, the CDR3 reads TGTGCCACCAGCTCCCTTCATGAGCAGTTCTTC. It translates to CATSSLHEQFF.

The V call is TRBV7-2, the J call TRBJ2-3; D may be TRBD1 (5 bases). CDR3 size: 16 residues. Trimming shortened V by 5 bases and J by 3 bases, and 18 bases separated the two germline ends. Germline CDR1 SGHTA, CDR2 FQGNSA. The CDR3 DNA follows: TGTGCCAGCAGCCTCCCTCGACAGCACAGGACAGATACGCAGTATTTT. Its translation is CASSLPRQHRTDTQYF.

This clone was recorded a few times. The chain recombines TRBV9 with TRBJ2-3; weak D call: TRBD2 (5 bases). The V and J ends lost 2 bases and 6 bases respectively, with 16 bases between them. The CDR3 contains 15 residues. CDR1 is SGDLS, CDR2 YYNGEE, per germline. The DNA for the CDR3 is TGTGCCAGCAGCGTCGGGGTAGTGGAAGGGGATACGCAGTATTTT. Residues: CASSVGVVEGDTQYF.

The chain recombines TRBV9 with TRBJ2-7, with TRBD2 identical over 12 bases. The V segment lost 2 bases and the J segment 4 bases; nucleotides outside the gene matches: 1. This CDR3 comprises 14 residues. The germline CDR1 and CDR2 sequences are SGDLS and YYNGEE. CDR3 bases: TGTGCCAGCAGCGTCGGGACTAGCGGGTACGAGCAGTACTTC. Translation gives CASSVGTSGYEQYF.

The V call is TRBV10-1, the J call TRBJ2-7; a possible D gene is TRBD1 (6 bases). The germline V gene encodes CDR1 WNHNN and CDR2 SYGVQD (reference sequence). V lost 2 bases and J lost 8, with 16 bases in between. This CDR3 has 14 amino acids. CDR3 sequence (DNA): TGCGCCAGCAGTGAGGGCGGACAGTCATCGAAGCAGTACTTC. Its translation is CASSEGGQSSKQYF.

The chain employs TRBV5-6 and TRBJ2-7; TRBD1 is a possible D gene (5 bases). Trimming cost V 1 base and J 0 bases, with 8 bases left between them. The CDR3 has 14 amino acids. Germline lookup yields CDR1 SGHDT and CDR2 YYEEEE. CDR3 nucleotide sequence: TGTGCCAGCAGCTTGAAGGGGTCCTCCTACGAGCAGTACTTC. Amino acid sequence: CASSLKGSSYEQYF.

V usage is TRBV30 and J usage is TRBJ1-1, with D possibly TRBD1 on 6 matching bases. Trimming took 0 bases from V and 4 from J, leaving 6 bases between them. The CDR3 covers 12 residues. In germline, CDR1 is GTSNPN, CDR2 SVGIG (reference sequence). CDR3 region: CAWSVGGTEAFF. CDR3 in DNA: TGTGCCTGGAGTGTAGGGGGCACTGAAGCTTTCTTT.